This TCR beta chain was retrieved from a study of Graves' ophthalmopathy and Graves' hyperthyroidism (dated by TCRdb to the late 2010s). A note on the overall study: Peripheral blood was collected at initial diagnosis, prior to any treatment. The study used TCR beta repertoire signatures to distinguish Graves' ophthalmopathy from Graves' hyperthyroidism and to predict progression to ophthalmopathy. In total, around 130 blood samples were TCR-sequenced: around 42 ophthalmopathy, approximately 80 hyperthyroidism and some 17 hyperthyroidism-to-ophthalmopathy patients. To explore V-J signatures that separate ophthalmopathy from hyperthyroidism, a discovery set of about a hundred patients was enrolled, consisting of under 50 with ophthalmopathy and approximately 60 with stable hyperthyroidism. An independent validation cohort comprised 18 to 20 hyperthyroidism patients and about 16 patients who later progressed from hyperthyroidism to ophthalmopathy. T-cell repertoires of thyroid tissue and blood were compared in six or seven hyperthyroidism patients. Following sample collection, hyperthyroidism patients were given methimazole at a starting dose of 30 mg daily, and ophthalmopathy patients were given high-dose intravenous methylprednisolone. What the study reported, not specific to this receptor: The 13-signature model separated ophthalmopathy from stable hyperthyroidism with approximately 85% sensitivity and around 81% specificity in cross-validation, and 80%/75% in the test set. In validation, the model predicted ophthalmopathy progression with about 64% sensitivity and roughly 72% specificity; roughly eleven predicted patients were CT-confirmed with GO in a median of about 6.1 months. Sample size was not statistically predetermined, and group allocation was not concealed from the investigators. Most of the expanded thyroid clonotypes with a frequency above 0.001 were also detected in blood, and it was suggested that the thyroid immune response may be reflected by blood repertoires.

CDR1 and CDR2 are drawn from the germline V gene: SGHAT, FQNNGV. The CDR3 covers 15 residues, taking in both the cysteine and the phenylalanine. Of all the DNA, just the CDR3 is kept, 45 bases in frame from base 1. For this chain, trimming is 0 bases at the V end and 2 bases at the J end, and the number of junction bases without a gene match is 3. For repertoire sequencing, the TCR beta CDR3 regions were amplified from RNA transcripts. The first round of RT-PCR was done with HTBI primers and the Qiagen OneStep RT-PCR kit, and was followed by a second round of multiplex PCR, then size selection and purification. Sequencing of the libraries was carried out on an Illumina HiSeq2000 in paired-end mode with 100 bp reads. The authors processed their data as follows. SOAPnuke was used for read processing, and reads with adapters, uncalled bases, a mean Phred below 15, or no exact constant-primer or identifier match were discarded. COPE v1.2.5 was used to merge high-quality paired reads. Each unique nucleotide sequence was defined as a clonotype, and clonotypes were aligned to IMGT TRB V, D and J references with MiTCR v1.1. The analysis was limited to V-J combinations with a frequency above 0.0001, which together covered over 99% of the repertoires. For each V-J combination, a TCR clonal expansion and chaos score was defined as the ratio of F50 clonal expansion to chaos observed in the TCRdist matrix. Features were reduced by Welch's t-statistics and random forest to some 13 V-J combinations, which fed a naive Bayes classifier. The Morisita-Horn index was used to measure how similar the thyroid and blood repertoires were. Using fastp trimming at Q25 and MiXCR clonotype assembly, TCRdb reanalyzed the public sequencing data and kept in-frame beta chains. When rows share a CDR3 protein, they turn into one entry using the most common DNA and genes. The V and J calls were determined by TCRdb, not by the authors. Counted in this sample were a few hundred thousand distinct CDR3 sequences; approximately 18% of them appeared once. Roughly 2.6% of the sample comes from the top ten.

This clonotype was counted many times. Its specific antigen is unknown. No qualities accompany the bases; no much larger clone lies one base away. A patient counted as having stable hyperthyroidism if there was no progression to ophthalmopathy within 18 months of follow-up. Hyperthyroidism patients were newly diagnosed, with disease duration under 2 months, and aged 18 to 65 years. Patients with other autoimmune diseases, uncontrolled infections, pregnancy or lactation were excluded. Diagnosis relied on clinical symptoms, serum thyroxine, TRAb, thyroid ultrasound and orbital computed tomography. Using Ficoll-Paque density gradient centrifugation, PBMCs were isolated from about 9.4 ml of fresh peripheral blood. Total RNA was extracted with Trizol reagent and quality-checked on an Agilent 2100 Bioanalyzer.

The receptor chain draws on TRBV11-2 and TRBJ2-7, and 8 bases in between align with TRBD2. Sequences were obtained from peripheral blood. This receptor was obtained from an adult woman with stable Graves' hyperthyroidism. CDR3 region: CASSLELAAAYEQYF. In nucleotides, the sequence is TGTGCCAGCAGCTTAGAACTAGCGGCAGCCTACGAGCAGTACTTC.